The 22 T cell receptor beta chains reported below all come from one sample, sequenced in a study of blood T cell repertoires in COVID-19. This table comes from immunoSEQ multiplex PCR, and its TCRdb copy is limited to in-frame clones, with some not included. Of 30,000 to 45,000 clones listed, 80% to 90% are singletons. Source material: peripheral blood. The receptors shown here come from an older man with acute or convalescent COVID-19.

CDR3 region: CASSQLAGAYNEQFF. CDR3 bases: TGTGCCAGCAGCCAACTAGCGGGAGCCTACAATGAGCAGTTCTTC. The V gene is TRBV2, the J gene TRBJ2-1, with TRBD2 matching 11 bases. V lost 6 bases, J lost 2 bases, and 3 bases stayed unmatched. The CDR3 runs to 15 residues. The V gene's germline CDR1 is SNHLY and CDR2 FYNNEI.

The chain carries TRBV19 and TRBJ1-1; possible D gene TRBD1, 5 bases. Trimming shortened V by 4 bases and J by 10 bases, and 16 bases separated the two germline ends. The germline CDR1 and CDR2 sequences are LNHDA and SQIVND (reference sequence). This CDR3 spans 13 amino acids. CDR3 in amino acids: CASSTVDSSGAFF. In nucleotides, the CDR3 is TGTGCCAGTAGTACCGTAGACAGCTCGGGAGCTTTCTTT.

V gene TRBV11-2 combines with J gene TRBJ1-1; D gene unclear. V was pared by 0 bases and J by 4 bases, with 9 bases between. This CDR3 has 14 amino acids. The germline gives CDR1 SGHAT, CDR2 FQNNGV. The CDR3 bases are TGTGCCAGCAGCTTAGATAGCGTTAGCACTGAAGCTTTCTTT. This sequence encodes CASSLDSVSTEAFF.

The rearrangement links TRBV5-5 to TRBJ2-3; 8 nucleotides agree with TRBD2. This CDR3 comprises 15 residues. CDR1 and CDR2 (germline): SGHKS, YYEKEE (reference sequence). Unmatched junction bases numbered 4, after V lost 3 bases and J lost 1 base. CDR3 DNA sequence: TGTGCCAGCAGCTCGGGGGGGTCCCGCACAGATACGCAGTATTTT. It translates to CASSSGGSRTDTQYF.

The rearrangement joins TRBV6-5 to TRBJ2-7; D unclear. The CDR3 is made up of 12 amino acids. The germline CDR1 and CDR2 sequences are MNHEY and SVGAGI. V lost 9 bases, J lost 3 bases, and 12 bases lay in between. The CDR3 DNA follows: TGTGCCAGTCTAGGATCGCGCTACGAGCAGTACTTC. Its translation is CASLGSRYEQYF.

This rearrangement joins TRBV7-3 to TRBJ2-7, with TRBD2 matching 12 bases. J gave up 6 bases and V 5 bases, and 5 bases lay outside the gene matches. This CDR3 region has 14 residues. Germline V CDR1 and CDR2: SGHTA, FQGTGA. CDR3 coding DNA: TGTGCCAGCAGCAAGACTAGCGGGAGCACCGAGCAGTACTTC. Residues: CASSKTSGSTEQYF.

This clone was observed a single time. The chain links TRBV9 to TRBJ1-2; 10 bases map to TRBD1. Trimming at V came to 0 bases and at J to 5 bases, leaving 4 bases not matched to a gene. This CDR3 is 15 amino acids long. Per the germline V gene, CDR1 is SGDLS and CDR2 is YYNGEE. For the CDR3, the DNA is TGTGCCAGCAGCGTAGCCCGGACAGGGGGGTATGGCTACACCTTC. Its translation is CASSVARTGGYGYTF.

The CDR3 sequence: CASSIAASGYYEQYF. The CDR3 DNA is TGTGCCAGTAGTATAGCGGCTAGCGGATACTACGAGCAGTACTTC. This chain joins TRBV19 and TRBJ2-7, with TRBD2 matching over 7 bases. Germline CDR1 is LNHDA and CDR2 is SQIVND (reference sequence). The CDR3 spans 15 residues. The trim removed 1 base at V and 3 bases at J, leaving 6 bases unmatched.

This chain joins TRBV11-3 and TRBJ2-5; 7 bases are shared with TRBD1. V lost 4 bases, J lost 5 bases, and 7 bases stayed unmatched. Germline values: CDR1 SGHNT, CDR2 YENEEA. The CDR3 extends over 14 amino acids. CDR3: CASSSLGQRETQYF. The CDR3 nucleotides read TGTGCCAGCAGCTCCTTGGGACAGAGGGAGACCCAGTACTTC. Variable domain in full (rest from reference TRBV11-3 and TRBJ2-5): EAGVVQSPRYKIIEKKQPVAFWCNPISGHNTLYWYLQNLGQGPELLIRYENEEAVDDSQLPKDRFSAERLKGVDSTLKIQPAELGDSAVYLCASSSLGQRETQYFGPGTRLLVL.

The chain couples TRBV28 to TRBJ1-2; D is unclear. Trimming left V 6 bases short and J 8 bases short, with 13 bases between. This CDR3 spans 12 amino acids. The V gene's germline CDR1 is MDHEN and CDR2 SYDVKM. The CDR3 bases are TGTGCCAGCAGCAACCCGGAGAGAGGCTACACCTTC. This gives the protein CASSNPERGYTF.

The CDR3 region is CASSPLSGPGNTIYF. DNA for the CDR3: TGTGCCAGCAGTCCCCTCAGCGGTCCTGGAAACACCATATATTTT. The chain uses TRBV6-5 and TRBJ1-3; D not resolved. The V and J ends lost 5 bases and 2 bases respectively, with 13 bases between them. CDR3 length: 15 amino acids. Germline V gives CDR1 MNHEY, CDR2 SVGAGI.

The J gene is TRBJ2-1, the V gene TRBV6-5, with D possibly TRBD2 on 6 matching bases. V lost 6 bases and J 10 bases, leaving 19 bases between the germline ends. The CDR3 contains 14 residues. The germline CDR1 and CDR2 sequences are MNHEY and SVGAGI. In DNA, the CDR3 is TGTGCCAGCAGCCGCGGACTATCTGGTGGCGAGCAGTTCTTC. Translation: CASSRGLSGGEQFF.

This chain joins TRBV6-2 or TRBV6-3 and TRBJ2-3, with D unclear. The germline CDR1 and CDR2 sequences are MNHEY and SVGEGT. The CDR3 is 14 amino acids. Deletions cut 6 bases from V and 0 bases from J, with 10 bases between. The CDR3 here is CASSPLASTDTQYF. CDR3 bases: TGTGCCAGCAGCCCTTTGGCTAGCACAGATACGCAGTATTTT.

The CDR3 DNA reads TGTGCCAGCGATAACGGGAACGGGAATGAGCAGTTCTTC. This gives the protein CASDNGNGNEQFF. J is TRBJ2-1 and V is TRBV14; D is perhaps TRBD2 (5 bases). The CDR3 runs to 13 residues. Germline assignment: CDR1 SGHDN and CDR2 FVKESK. Trimming shortened V by 8 bases and J by 7 bases, and 15 bases separated the two germline ends.

The rearrangement uses TRBV12-3 or TRBV12-4 and TRBJ2-4; D may be TRBD1 (6 bases). This CDR3 contains 13 residues. Trimming took off 4 bases at V and 6 bases at J, with 10 bases between the two ends. Written as DNA, the CDR3 is TGTGCCAGCAGTTGGACAGTAAGAAACATTCAGTACTTC. As protein: CASSWTVRNIQYF.

The chain couples TRBV15 to TRBJ2-5; tentative D call: TRBD2 (5 bases). Germline V gene sequence: CDR1 LNHNV, CDR2 YYDKDF (reference sequence). The V and J ends lost 4 bases and 4 bases respectively, with 10 bases between them. This CDR3 has 13 residues. In DNA, the CDR3 is TGTGCCACCAGCAAGAGAGGGAGAGAGACCCAGTACTTC. Its protein is CATSKRGRETQYF. Full variable domain (rest looked up from reference TRBV15 and TRBJ2-5): DAMVIQNPRYQVTQFGKPVTLSCSQTLNHNVMYWYQQKSSQAPKLLFHYYDKDFNNEADTPDNFQSRRPNTSFCFLDIRSPGLGDTAMYLCATSKRGRETQYFGPGTRLLVL.

The gene calls are TRBV29-1 and TRBJ1-1; D is unresolved. Per the germline V gene, CDR1 is SQVTM and CDR2 is ANQGSEA. The CDR3 is 13 residues long. V lost 6 bases and J 0 bases, leaving 11 bases between the germline ends. The CDR3 reads CSVRRVVNTEAFF. The CDR3 DNA reads as TGCAGCGTCCGGCGGGTGGTGAACACTGAAGCTTTCTTT.

The V and J genes are TRBV10-3 and TRBJ2-7; TRBD2 might be the D (6 bases). Germline V lookup: CDR1 ENHRY, CDR2 SYGVKD. V lost 7 bases and J lost 2, with 21 bases in between. The CDR3 is 16 residues long. Written as DNA, the CDR3 is TGTGCCATCAAAGGTGTTTCGGCGGGGAATCCCTACGAGCAGTACTTC. Translation: CAIKGVSAGNPYEQYF.

The chain has TRBV9 and TRBJ1-1; D is unclear. The germline CDR1 and CDR2 sequences are SGDLS and YYNGEE. The CDR3 has 13 residues. The V end lost 4 bases, the J end lost 0 bases, and 7 bases lay between the germline ends. CDR3 coding DNA: TGTGCCAGCAGCTTTTTAATGAACACTGAAGCTTTCTTT. Translated, it gives CASSFLMNTEAFF.

The chain carries TRBV6-6 and TRBJ2-7; possible D gene TRBD2, 6 bases. The CDR3 spans 13 residues. Germline lookup yields CDR1 MNHNY and CDR2 SVGAGI (reference sequence). Trimming took 9 bases from V and 1 from J, leaving 13 bases between them. CDR3 in amino acids: CASLGEDSYEQYF. Written as DNA, the CDR3 is TGTGCCAGTCTGGGGGAGGATTCCTACGAGCAGTACTTC.

The V call is TRBV5-5, the J call TRBJ1-4; TRBD1 agrees at 7 bases. V lost 0 bases and J lost 6; bases outside the gene matches: 5. The CDR3 contains 15 residues. Germline-derived CDR1 and CDR2 are SGHKS and YYEKEE (reference sequence). CDR3: CASSLALGTDEKLFF. CDR3 DNA sequence: TGTGCCAGCAGCTTGGCTCTTGGGACAGATGAAAAACTGTTTTTT.

This chain connects TRBV2 to TRBJ1-2, with unresolved D. V lost 3 bases and J lost 3, with 8 bases in between. Germline loops: CDR1 SNHLY, CDR2 FYNNEI. The CDR3 contains 13 residues. The CDR3 DNA follows: TGTGCCAGCAGTGATAGGCGGGACTATGGCTACACCTTC. As protein: CASSDRRDYGYTF.